This entry lists 21 T cell receptor beta chains sequenced from one sample in a study of T-cell memory formation after mild COVID-19. TCRdb fed the 5' RACE reads into MiXCR, producing one record per CDR3 protein. The profile shows roughly 14,000 distinct CDR3 sequences, approximately 19% of them singletons. Sequencing used PBMCs or a T cell subset sorted from them (not recorded which). The origin of the receptors is an adult woman who had mild COVID-19 (a few samples of this study predate the infection). Cell type and time point are not known.

The V and J genes are TRBV25-1 and TRBJ2-1; 9 bases fit TRBD2. With 6 bases clipped from V and 10 bases from J, the junction kept 19 bases outside the gene matches. Per germline, CDR1 MGHDK and CDR2 SYGVNS. The CDR3 sequence is 17 residues long. The CDR3 bases are TGTGCCAGCAGCGCCCCGCGGGAAGCGGGAGGCGATCCGGAGCAGTTCTTC. Protein: CASSAPREAGGDPEQFF.

This clonotype was observed many times. The rearrangement links TRBV7-9 to TRBJ2-3; 7 nucleotides line up with TRBD1. The junction had 5 bases not matched to a gene; V was cut back by 5 bases and J by 0 bases. Germline values: CDR1 SEHNR, CDR2 FQNEAQ (reference sequence). The CDR3 contains 15 residues. This CDR3 is CASSTGTVSTDTQYF. The CDR3 DNA reads as TGTGCCAGCAGCACCGGGACAGTGAGCACAGATACGCAGTATTTT.

This clonotype was counted at least ten times. The chain couples TRBV4-1 to TRBJ2-2, with a tentative D call TRBD1 (5 bases). The CDR3 loop spans 15 amino acids. V lost 4 bases, J lost 1 base, and 10 bases lay in between. Per germline, CDR1 MGHRA and CDR2 YSYEKL. CDR3 amino acids: CASSRPGQNTGELFF. The CDR3 region has the DNA TGCGCCAGCAGCCGGCCAGGACAGAACACCGGGGAGCTGTTTTTT.

This clonotype was counted ten times or more. This chain links TRBV3-1 with TRBJ2-4; D remains unclear. CDR3 length: 16 residues. Trimming took 0 bases from V and 9 from J, leaving 18 bases between them. Germline CDR1 is LGHDT and CDR2 is YNNKEL (reference sequence). The CDR3 spells CASSQERKGPPSIQYF. CDR3 DNA sequence: TGTGCCAGCAGCCAAGAAAGGAAGGGCCCTCCAAGCATTCAGTACTTC.

This clonotype was seen repeatedly, ten times or more. The chain combines TRBV4-1 with TRBJ2-3; TRBD1 matches at 8 bases. The CDR3 covers 17 residues. Germline-derived CDR1 and CDR2 are MGHRA and YSYEKL. The V and J ends lost 4 bases and 2 bases, in that order; junction bases with no gene match: 11. The chain's CDR3 is CASSPMGRGLYTDTQYF. The CDR3, as DNA: TGCGCCAGCAGCCCAATGGGCAGGGGGCTTTACACAGATACGCAGTATTTT.

This clonotype was seen ten or more times. The chain couples TRBV5-4 to TRBJ1-1; tentatively, D is TRBD1 (5 bases). The CDR3 has 15 residues. Looked up from germline, CDR1 is SGHNT and CDR2 is YYREEE (reference sequence). The V and J ends lost 0 bases and 0 bases respectively, with 9 bases between them. The CDR3 loop reads CASSLARAMNTEAFF. The CDR3 DNA reads as TGTGCCAGCAGCTTGGCCAGGGCCATGAACACTGAAGCTTTCTTT.

This clonotype was counted ten times or more. The chain carries TRBV6-6 and TRBJ2-3; D is possibly TRBD1 or TRBD2 (5 bases each). Trimming took 2 bases from V and 3 from J, leaving 9 bases between them. CDR3 length: 14 amino acids. The germline V gene encodes CDR1 MNHNY and CDR2 SVGAGI (reference sequence). This chain's CDR3 is CASSYREGTDTQYF. The CDR3 nucleotides are TGTGCCAGCAGTTACAGAGAGGGGACAGATACGCAGTATTTT.

Many counts were recorded for this clonotype. The chain is built from TRBV10-3 and TRBJ1-5; TRBD1 matches at 10 bases. The CDR3 contains 16 residues. Germline V CDR1 and CDR2: ENHRY, SYGVKD. V dropped 6 bases and J dropped 2; count of bases not matched to a gene: 7. Written as DNA, the CDR3 is TGTGCCATCAGCAAAGGGACAGGGGTTGGCAATCAGCCCCAGCATTTT. Encoded protein: CAISKGTGVGNQPQHF.

This clonotype was seen ten or more times. The V and J genes are TRBV5-6 and TRBJ2-7, with 7 bases lining up with TRBD2. The CDR3 is made up of 15 amino acids. Germline CDR1 and CDR2: SGHDT and YYEEEE. The V gene end was trimmed by 4 bases and the J gene end by 2 bases; junction bases not matched to a gene: 9. The CDR3 sequence: CASSPSGIDAYEQYF. The CDR3 DNA reads TGTGCCAGCAGCCCCAGCGGGATTGACGCCTACGAGCAGTACTTC.

In its sample, this clonotype was seen many times. This chain links TRBV7-2 with TRBJ2-5, with 8 bases aligning to TRBD2. CDR3 size: 15 residues. V was pared by 7 bases and J by 3 bases, with 10 bases of the junction left unmatched. CDR1 and CDR2 (germline): SGHTA, FQGNSA. The CDR3 loop is CASTDGLASKETQYF. CDR3 bases: TGTGCCAGCACCGACGGACTAGCATCGAAAGAGACCCAGTACTTC.

This clonotype was observed at least ten times. CDR3 bases: TGTGCCAGCAGCCGGCTAGGAGGAAGTTCCCAGTACTTC. Protein product: CASSRLGGSSQYF. The rearrangement joins TRBV5-6 to TRBJ2-5; possibly TRBD2 for D (5 bases). V was shortened by 4 bases and J by 9 bases, with 16 bases between the two germline ends. CDR1 is SGHDT and CDR2 is YYEEEE in the germline V gene. The CDR3 consists of 13 residues.

The chain is built from TRBV10-3 and TRBJ1-2, with TRBD1 identical over 8 bases. This CDR3 has 15 amino acids. The germline V gene encodes CDR1 ENHRY and CDR2 SYGVKD. V lost 8 bases and J lost 5; bases outside the gene matches: 13. The DNA for the CDR3 is TGTGCCATCGGACTCCGGGACAGGAGAGATTATGGCTACACCTTC. Translated, it gives CAIGLRDRRDYGYTF.

This clonotype was seen repeatedly, ten times or more. The chain has TRBV6-5 and TRBJ2-3; D assignment may be TRBD1 or TRBD2 (5 bases each). Germline assignment: CDR1 MNHEY and CDR2 SVGAGI. The CDR3 covers 16 residues. Trimming took 3 bases from V and 4 from J, leaving 17 bases between them. The CDR3 coding sequence is TGTGCCAGCAGTTATTTAACCTCCCGAGGGGCAGATACGCAGTATTTT. Translation: CASSYLTSRGADTQYF.

This clonotype showed up many times. The junction shows a germline mismatch at one end, possibly a read error. The J gene is TRBJ2-3, the V gene TRBV6-1, with D possibly TRBD2 on 6 matching bases. Germline lookup yields CDR1 MNHNS and CDR2 SASEGT. This CDR3 has 16 residues. The CDR3 nucleotides are TGTGCCAGCAGGGAAGGGAGGATGTCACGATCAGATACGCAGTATTTT. Translation: CASREGRMSRSDTQYF.

This clonotype was recorded at least ten times. This sequence joins TRBV30 and TRBJ1-2; maybe TRBD1 (5 bases). CDR3 length: 16 amino acids. The ends were cut back, 3 bases at V and 7 bases at J, with 24 bases in the middle. Germline V gene lookup returns CDR1 GTSNPN and CDR2 SVGIG (reference sequence). The CDR3 sequence: CAWRWTGRGLERGYTF. CDR3 nucleotides: TGTGCCTGGAGATGGACCGGGAGGGGTCTCGAGCGTGGCTACACCTTC. Variable domain in full (rest from reference TRBV30 and TRBJ1-2): SQTIHQWPATLVQPVGSPLSLECTVEGTSNPNLYWYRQAAGRGLQLLFYSVGIGQISSEVPQNLSASRPQDRQFILSSKKLLLSDSGFYLCAWRWTGRGLERGYTFGSGTRLTVV.

This clonotype was picked up many times. The chain combines TRBV7-6 with TRBJ2-5; D unclear. From germline, CDR1 is SGHVS and CDR2 FNYEAQ. This CDR3 contains 13 residues. Trimming took 5 bases from V and 4 from J, leaving 11 bases between them. This CDR3 is CASSPPMGETQYF. The CDR3 DNA is TGTGCCAGCAGCCCCCCCATGGGAGAGACCCAGTACTTC.

There are many counts of this clonotype. The genes are TRBV7-8 and TRBJ1-5, with D possibly matching TRBD1 (6 bases). Germline V lookup: CDR1 SGHVS, CDR2 FQNEAQ. CDR3 length: 12 amino acids. Trimming pared 5 bases from V and 10 bases from J, leaving 12 bases between. CDR3 sequence reads: CASSQDSLPQHF. The CDR3, as DNA: TGTGCCAGCAGCCAGGACAGTCTCCCCCAGCATTTT. Drawing the rest from reference TRBV7-8 and TRBJ1-5, the complete variable domain is GAGVSQSPRYKVAKRGQDVALRCDPISGHVSLFWYQQALGQGPEFLTYFQNEAQLDKSGLPSDRFFAERPEGSVSTLKIQRTQQEDSAVYLCASSQDSLPQHFGDGTRLSIL.

There are a few counts of this clonotype. The chain carries TRBV30 and TRBJ2-7; TRBD1 might be the D (6 bases). CDR3 length equals 13 residues. V lost 0 bases and J lost 3, with 9 bases in between. Germline V gene sequence: CDR1 GTSNPN, CDR2 SVGIG (reference sequence). CDR3 sequence reads: CAWSVGHLYEQYF. CDR3 nucleotide sequence: TGTGCCTGGAGTGTGGGACATCTCTACGAGCAGTACTTC. The variable domain in full, completed from reference TRBV30 and TRBJ2-7, reads SQTIHQWPATLVQPVGSPLSLECTVEGTSNPNLYWYRQAAGRGLQLLFYSVGIGQISSEVPQNLSASRPQDRQFILSSKKLLLSDSGFYLCAWSVGHLYEQYFGPGTRLTVT.

This clonotype was picked up many times. The gene calls are TRBV23-1 and TRBJ2-1; either TRBD1 or TRBD2 may fit D (5 bases each). TRBV23-1 is known as an ORF, though its function is uncertain. Trimming removed 3 bases from V and 0 bases from J, with 21 bases in between. The CDR3 is 19 amino acids. CDR3 DNA: TGCGCCAGCAGTCACTTCGGGGCTAGCAAACGCCGCTCCTACAATGAGCAGTTCTTC. This codes for CASSHFGASKRRSYNEQFF.

Notes on this clonotype: Being one base from a much bigger clone, this may be a read error. The chain is built from TRBV5-4 and TRBJ2-2; 10 bases are a match to TRBD2. CDR3 length: 15 residues. Germline V gene lookup returns CDR1 SGHNT and CDR2 YYREEE (reference sequence). J was trimmed by 5 bases and V by 4 bases; bases with no gene match: 5. CDR3 loop: CASSVPGLATGELFF. CDR3 nucleotide sequence: TGTGCCAGCAGCGTACCGGGACTAGCGACCGGGGAGCTGTTTTTT.

This clonotype appeared many times. The genes are TRBV5-1 and TRBJ1-2; the D gene is possibly TRBD1 (6 bases). Trimming took off 1 base at V and 2 bases at J, with 15 bases between the two ends. Germline values: CDR1 SGHRS, CDR2 YFSETQ. The CDR3 has 16 amino acids. CDR3 coding DNA: TGCGCCAGCAGCTTGACCGCCGCAGGGGACAACTATGGCTACACCTTC. Amino acid sequence: CASSLTAAGDNYGYTF. Supplemented by reference TRBV5-1 and TRBJ1-2, the full variable domain reads KAGVTQTPRYLIKTRGQQVTLSCSPISGHRSVSWYQQTPGQGLQFLFEYFSETQRNKGNFPGRFSGRQFSNSRSEMNVSTLELGDSALYLCASSLTAAGDNYGYTFGSGTRLTVV.